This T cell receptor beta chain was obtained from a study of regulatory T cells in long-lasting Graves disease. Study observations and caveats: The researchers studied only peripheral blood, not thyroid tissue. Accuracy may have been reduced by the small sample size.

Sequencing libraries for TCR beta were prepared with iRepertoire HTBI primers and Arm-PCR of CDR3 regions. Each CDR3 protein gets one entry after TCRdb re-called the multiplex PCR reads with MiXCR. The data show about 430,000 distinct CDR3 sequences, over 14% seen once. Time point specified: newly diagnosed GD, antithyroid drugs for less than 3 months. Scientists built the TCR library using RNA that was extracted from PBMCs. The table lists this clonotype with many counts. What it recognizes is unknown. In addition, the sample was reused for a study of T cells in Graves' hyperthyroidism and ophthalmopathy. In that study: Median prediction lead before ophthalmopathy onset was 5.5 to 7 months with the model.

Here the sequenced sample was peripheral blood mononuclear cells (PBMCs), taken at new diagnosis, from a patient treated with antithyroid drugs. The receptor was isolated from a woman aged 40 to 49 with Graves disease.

This CDR3 is CASSQATGGTEAFF. Here the CDR3 DNA reads TGTGCCAGCAGCCAAGCGACAGGGGGAACTGAAGCTTTCTTT. V is TRBV3-1 and J is TRBJ1-1, with 9 nucleotides matching TRBD1. There are 14 residues in the CDR3. V lost 1 base to trimming and J lost 5 bases; unmatched junction nucleotides: 2. CDR1 is LGHDT, CDR2 YNNKEL, per germline (reference sequence).